The entry below gives a single T cell receptor (beta chain) sequence along with its context. Its antigen is still unknown. Per-nucleotide qualities are absent, and no much larger clonotype sits a single base away. In total, roughly 710 healthy bone marrow donors made up the cohort. Cohort members were all nominally healthy when sampled, although unrecorded immune exposures were likely present. The donor was CMV seronegative and was included in the group of hundreds of seronegative cohort members. Every donor gave a peripheral blood sample, and the peripheral blood mononuclear cells from that sample were used for TCR beta sequencing. The Qiagen DNeasy Blood Extraction Kit was used to extract genomic DNA from the blood cell samples. The data were obtained in a study of cytomegalovirus exposure and HLA in healthy donors (dated by TCRdb to 2015 to 2018). Turning to the overall study: An earlier analysis of roughly 500 of the donors reported 276 Gb of sequence data and roughly 120 million unique TCR beta sequences obtained from around 180 million T cells. About 320 gigabases of sequencing data and tens of millions of unique TCR sequences were included in an early release covering several hundred HLA-typed donors. Of the roughly 430 genotyped donors, roughly 85% fell in the genetic ancestry cluster associated with self-reported Caucasian donors. The aim of the study was to test whether cataloging public T cell receptors could identify signatures of past pathogen exposure. The T cell repertoires of 666 subjects were profiled by immunosequencing and related to cytomegalovirus serostatus. Besides the first cohort of some 670 subjects, a separate validation cohort made up of over a hundred different subjects was used. High-throughput TCR immunosequencing, statistical association of individual TCRs with disease status, and machine learning were combined to predict cytomegalovirus infection status. A later analysis re-examined previously published TCR beta repertoires from several hundred donors and added high-resolution HLA genotyping to investigate patterns of TCR occurrence. Rather than drawing on any new phenotypic data, the later analysis identified candidate immune exposures from TCR beta sequences and the way those sequences occurred across donors. An earlier analysis of fewer than 700 of the donors applied high-throughput TCR beta sequencing to assess whether each TCR beta V gene segment acted as functional or pseudogenic. Alongside the repertoire data, information on donor age, sex, ethnicity and CMV serostatus was compiled. A later genetic analysis used genome-wide SNP genotypes for about 65% of the 666 donors, treating that subset as a discovery cohort. Every discovery cohort repertoire had been produced on one sequencing platform. HLA typing covered class I and class II loci at four-digit resolution. Typing coverage differed by locus: A, B, C, DRB1 and DQB1 were typed in roughly 620-630 donors, DQA1 in about 510, DPA1 in over 600, and DPB1 in 472. Several DR-DQ haplotypes were treated as single units for association and clustering because of strong linkage in the cohort. Among some 400 genotyped donors of the cohort, an average of around 250,000 unique TCR beta nucleotide sequences was sequenced per donor, of which approximately 19% were non-productive. Study-level results and caveats: A few of the identified cytomegalovirus-associated TCR beta chains were confirmed in vitro to be specific for cytomegalovirus antigens. V-gene and J-gene trimming of TCR beta chains was associated with a missense DCLRE1C variant in a later genetic analysis, and the association was replicated in an independent cohort. Correlated functional status among segregating V segments might be attributable to linkage disequilibrium, but an unknown experimental factor could not be ruled out. In a later analysis, 15,000 to 20,000 TCR beta sequences were associated with specific HLA alleles at a false discovery rate of 0.05. This cohort had only TCR beta chains sequenced, and the lack of alpha or paired-chain data limited which features could be detected. Immune exposure information for the cohort was limited to CMV serostatus. The presence/absence analyses assumed that sequencing depth was roughly uniform across donors, and that assumption may not be true. A later analysis found that most CMV-associated TCR beta chains appeared HLA-restricted, with HLA associations seemingly driven largely by CMV exposure. The study listed 164 TCR beta chains as associated with cytomegalovirus. An earlier analysis of around 600 of the donors showed that most TCR beta V segments appeared in productive rearrangements either about 90% or about 30% of the time, which broadly matched IMGT annotations. According to the authors, the approach could potentially be generalized to other disease states and immunological phenotypes. The earlier analysis of approximately 590 of the donors excluded roughly 17 rarely observed V segments, including chromosome 9 orphons, because counts were too low. In a later genetic analysis, fewer N-insertions in productive TCRs were reported among donors in an Asian-associated ancestry cluster than the roughly 640-donor mean. Strong co-occurrence of HLA alleles, especially DR and DQ, made assigning TCR associations to individual alleles difficult. Some IMGT-functional V segments, including TRBV6-2 and TRBV6-3, could not be told apart with the 87-base-pair reads, so those segments were excluded. In a later analysis, HLA-associated TCR beta chains were found to be more clonally expanded and to have lower generation probabilities than equally common non-associated chains. Because HLA typing was unavailable for some donors at each locus, only the typed subset was used in association tests. A cluster of highly shared sequence variants was judged likely to represent a technical artifact of the sequencing pipeline. In a later analysis, several top co-occurrence clusters were reported to appear linked to parvovirus B19, influenza, CMV and Epstein-Barr virus. A further reported finding was that TCR beta sequences accurately predicted the HLA-A and HLA-B alleles for most subjects in the first cohort. In a later analysis, TCR association rates were found to vary across HLA loci, with the most associated TCRs seen for DRB1 alleles and the fewest for HLA-C alleles. In both the original and validation cohorts, the classifier was reported to diagnose cytomegalovirus status with high specificity and sensitivity. Most TCR sequences were seen in very few donors, while some public TCRs were found in many individuals.

Relative to germline, V is missing 3 bases and J is missing 4 bases, with 7 bases of the junction outside any gene match. From its cysteine to its phenylalanine, the CDR3 spans 15 amino acids. The retained sequence is limited to the CDR3, 45 bases, with the frame set at the first base. As encoded in the germline V gene, CDR1 is KGHSH while CDR2 is LQKENI. The library was built by means of the immunoSEQ multiplex PCR assay. The multiplex PCR relied on a mix of 60 forward primers for TCR Vbeta segments and 13 reverse primers for TCR Jbeta segments. The CDR3 region of rearranged TCR beta genes was amplified from genomic DNA with a multiplex PCR assay. The Illumina HiSeq System was used to sequence the amplified TCR beta libraries as 87-base-pair reads. Regarding the original processing steps: A later analysis tallied 70 million to 100 million unique TCR beta chains across the 610 or so repertoires, and about 12 million of those chains were shared by two or more donors. Raw reads were error-corrected and collapsed into unique sequences with a nearest-neighbor algorithm that merged closely related sequences to remove PCR and sequencing errors. Alignment of CDR3 sequences to IMGT reference sequences was used to assign V, D and J gene segments. For a sequence to be retained, at least a six-nucleotide match to both a V gene segment and a J gene segment was required. Rearrangements were classified as productive when the CDR3 lacked stop codons and remained in frame with V and J, and all other rearrangements were classified as non-productive. Following IMGT convention, CDR3 was defined as the stretch from the second conserved V-encoded cysteine up to the conserved J-encoded phenylalanine. In an earlier analysis of roughly 610 of the donors, sequences lacking an unambiguous match to a single V gene segment were excluded. An earlier analysis of approximately 590 of the donors called V segments functional above 56.7% productive rearrangements and segregating when the between-donor standard deviation exceeded 5%. A statistical classification framework was built for diagnosing cytomegalovirus status from the catalog of TCR beta chain sequences. In a later analysis, V and J genes were assigned by comparing TCR nucleotide sequences against IMGT/GENE-DB human TR gene sequences. In a later analysis, CDR3 sequences and most-parsimonious VDJ recombination scenarios were assigned using the TCRdist pipeline. In a later analysis, each TCR beta chain was defined by its CDR3 amino acid sequence together with its V-gene family, and reads lacking a unique V-gene family were excluded. To address suspected cross-contamination and a sequencing artifact, a later analysis removed 450 to 700 highly shared, low-generation-probability nucleotide sequences. For each public chain, a later analysis derived a clonal expansion index from normalized ranks of inferred template counts within each repertoire. In a later analysis, generation probabilities were computed using a VDJ recombination model fitted to out-of-frame rearrangements, and the results were checked against IGoR. In a later analysis, hypergeometric tests were used to score TCR-TCR, TCR-HLA and TCR-CMV co-occurrence, with a repertoire-size bias correction applied to TCR pairs. To estimate false discovery rates, a later analysis permuted the HLA or CMV assignments 20 times. In a later analysis, co-occurring TCRs were grouped with DBSCAN, and TCRdist sequence similarity was added when clustering was performed within HLA-allele-positive subsets. For co-occurrence clustering, repertoires with fewer than 30,000 or more than 120,000 public chains were excluded, along with several repertoires with anomalous nucleotide sharing. TCRdb obtained this table from immuneACCESS and retained in-frame rearrangements with V and J assigned. These tables miss some clones; where compared with another copy, unresolved V genes account for less than half of the shortfall, and the remainder is unexplained. V, J and clone size are taken as reported in that table, and D and trimming were inferred from the DNA itself. Present in this sample are some 60,000 clones, 80% of which were seen just once. Jointly, the top ten make up over 3% of the sample.

This receptor chain uses TRBV18 and TRBJ2-3; TRBD1 aligns with 7 central bases. The specimen was PBMCs. The TCR was taken from a woman aged 40 to 49 in good health and CMV-seronegative. DNA sequence: TGTGCCAGCTCACCTACAGGGGTAGGGCCAGATACGCAGTATTTT. Its amino acids are CASSPTGVGPDTQYF.